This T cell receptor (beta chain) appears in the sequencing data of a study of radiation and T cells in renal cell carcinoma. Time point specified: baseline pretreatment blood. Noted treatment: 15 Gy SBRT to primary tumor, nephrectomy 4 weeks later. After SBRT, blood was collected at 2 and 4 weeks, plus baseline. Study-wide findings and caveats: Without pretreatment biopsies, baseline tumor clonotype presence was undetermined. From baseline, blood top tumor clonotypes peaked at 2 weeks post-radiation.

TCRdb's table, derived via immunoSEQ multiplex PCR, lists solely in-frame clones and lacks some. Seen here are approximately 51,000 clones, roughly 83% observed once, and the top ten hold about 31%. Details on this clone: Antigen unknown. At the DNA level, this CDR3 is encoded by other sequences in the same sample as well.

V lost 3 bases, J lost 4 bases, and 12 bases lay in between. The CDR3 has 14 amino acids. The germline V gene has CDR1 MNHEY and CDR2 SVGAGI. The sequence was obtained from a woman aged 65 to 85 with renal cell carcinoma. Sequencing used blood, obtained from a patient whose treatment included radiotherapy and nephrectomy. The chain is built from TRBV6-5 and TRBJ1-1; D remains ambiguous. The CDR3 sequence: CASSYLGLGTEAFF. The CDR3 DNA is TGTGCCAGCAGTTATTTGGGCCTCGGCACTGAAGCTTTCTTT.